This TCR beta chain emerged from a study of cytomegalovirus exposure and HLA in healthy donors. Worth noting for this clone: Its antigen is currently unknown.

CDR1 is LNHDA, CDR2 SQIVND, per germline (reference sequence). The V gene lost 7 bases and the J gene lost 6 bases, with 13 bases spanning the gap. The CDR3 extends over 12 amino acids. Study results and limitations: Versus the roughly 670-donor mean, an Asian-associated ancestry cluster reportedly showed fewer N-insertions in a later analysis. Only CMV serostatus was available as immune exposure information. HLA alleles showed associations with some 15,000 TCR beta sequences in a later analysis, at a 0.05 false discovery rate. TCR beta chain V- and J-gene trimming was linked, in a later analysis, to a missense variant in DCLRE1C.

The study ran its PCR with 60 Vbeta and 13 Jbeta primers. Here immunoSEQ multiplex PCR was the method, and the copy in TCRdb shows in-frame clones only, minus some. The sample includes approximately 130,000 clones, approximately 80% of them seen just once. The source material was PBMCs. The receptor was isolated from a man aged 18 to 29 in good health and CMV-seropositive. The chain is built from TRBV19 and TRBJ2-7; TRBD1 is a possible D gene (5 bases). The CDR3 nucleotides are TGTGCCAGTAATGGCAGGGCAGCCGAGCAGTACTTC. It translates to CASNGRAAEQYF.